This is a list of T cell receptor beta chains from one sample in a study of blood T cell repertoires in COVID-19. Produced via immunoSEQ multiplex PCR; TCRdb's table is partial and in-frame only. This sample has about 290,000 clones; 85% to 90% occur once, and the top ten carry about 4.2%. The sequenced material came from peripheral blood. These receptors were obtained from a man in his forties or fifties with acute or convalescent COVID-19. Each CDR3 is given with its conserved first and last residue. D genes are given only for firm matches. A row's size may be missing; if present it is once, few, many or a size class.

DNA,CDR3,size,V,J,D,length
TGTGCCAGTAGGCGAGGTGACGGGGCTTTCTTT,CASRRGDGAFF,.,TRBV19,TRBJ1-1,.,11
TGCAGTGCTAGTCGCGGAAACAATGAGCAGTTCTTC,CSASRGNNEQFF,.,TRBV20-1,TRBJ2-1,.,12
TGTGCCAGCAGCCAGTGGACAGGGGAGACTGAAGCTTTCTTT,CASSQWTGETEAFF,once,TRBV3-1/TRBV3-2,TRBJ1-1,TRBD1,14
TGTGCCAGCAGCGAGTCGGGGGGGCCTAGCACAGATACGCAGTATTTT,CASSESGGPSTDTQYF,.,TRBV7-2,TRBJ2-3,TRBD2,16
TGTGCCAGCAGTGGAGGGACAGTCTATTCACCCCTCCACTTT,CASSGGTVYSPLHF,.,TRBV25-1,TRBJ1-6,TRBD1,14
TGCAGCGTTGCGGGGACTAGCAGCACAGATACGCAGTATTTT,CSVAGTSSTDTQYF,.,TRBV29-1,TRBJ2-3,TRBD2,14
TGCGCCAGCAGCCCCTCGACTAGCGGGCGGTACGAGCAGTACTTC,CASSPSTSGRYEQYF,.,TRBV5-1,TRBJ2-7,TRBD2,15
TGCGCCAGCTCTGAGGCAGGGGCAAGCAATCAGCCCCAGCATTTT,CASSEAGASNQPQHF,once,TRBV5-1,TRBJ1-5,.,15
TGTGCCAGCAGTGCGGGACAGGTTTTCAATGAGCAGTTCTTC,CASSAGQVFNEQFF,.,TRBV2,TRBJ2-1,TRBD1,14
TGTGCCAGCAGTTATATGACTGAAGCTTTCTTT,CASSYMTEAFF,.,TRBV6-2/TRBV6-3,TRBJ1-1,.,11